The 21 T cell receptor beta chains reported below all come from one sample, sequenced in a study of CD8 T cells in Susac syndrome. RNA was extracted with the RNeasy kit, and a quantity of roughly 0.45 to 1 ug was reverse transcribed using random hexamers. MiXCR, applied by TCRdb to the immunoSEQ multiplex PCR reads, yields one record per CDR3 protein. Of around 200,000 distinct CDR3 sequences detected, about 94% appear once; the ten largest clones hold 0.098%. Sequenced input: CD4+ T cells from PBMCs. All receptors come from a human donor with Susac syndrome.

The chain combines TRBV3-1 with TRBJ2-7, with 14 bases lining up with TRBD2. Germline V gene data show CDR1 as LGHDT and CDR2 as YNNKEL (reference sequence). Trimming at V came to 3 bases and at J to 7 bases, leaving 8 bases not matched to a gene. The CDR3 sequence is 16 residues long. For the CDR3, the DNA is TGTGCCAGCAGCCACGATCGACTAGCGGGGGGGAAGGAGCAGTACTTC. Protein product: CASSHDRLAGGKEQYF.

As to this clonotype: A junction boundary mismatches the germline segment, possibly from a read error. The CDR3 protein is CGARLQGAYTEAFF. The CDR3 region has the DNA TGCGGTGCTAGATTACAGGGGGCGTACACTGAAGCTTTCTTT. This chain connects TRBV20-1 to TRBJ1-1; TRBD1 matches at 9 bases. Germline values: CDR1 DFQATT, CDR2 SNEGSKA (reference sequence). This CDR3 spans 14 amino acids.

The rearrangement joins TRBV5-1 to TRBJ1-2, with D maybe TRBD1 (5 bases). V was shortened by 0 bases and J by 4 bases, with 10 bases between the two germline ends. Germline assignment: CDR1 SGHRS and CDR2 YFSETQ. The CDR3 sequence is 14 residues long. In DNA, the CDR3 is TGCGCCAGCAGCTTGGAGAGGGGCGGCTATGGCTACACCTTC. It translates to CASSLERGGYGYTF.

The CDR3 here is CASSLRYGYTF. The CDR3 region has the DNA TGTGCCAGCAGCTTACGGTATGGCTACACCTTC. The V gene is TRBV11-3, the J gene TRBJ1-2; D gene uncertain. This CDR3 contains 11 residues. CDR1 is SGHNT and CDR2 is YENEEA in the germline V gene. Trimming shortened V by 2 bases and J by 5 bases, and 3 bases separated the two germline ends.

The chain uses TRBV29-1 and TRBJ2-1; either TRBD1 or TRBD2 may supply D (5 bases each). Germline-derived CDR1 and CDR2 are SQVTM and ANQGSEA. The CDR3 is made up of 12 amino acids. V was shortened by 1 base and J by 6 bases, with 7 bases between the two germline ends. CDR3 loop: CSVEGGRNEQFF. DNA of the CDR3: TGCAGCGTTGAAGGGGGACGCAATGAGCAGTTCTTC.

V is TRBV9 and J is TRBJ2-1, with D perhaps TRBD2 (6 bases). Germline CDR1 and CDR2: SGDLS and YYNGEE. This CDR3 spans 15 amino acids. V was cut by 4 bases and J by 4 bases, with 15 bases left in between. Here the CDR3 DNA reads TGTGCCAGCAGCCCACAAACCCGGGGGTACAATGAGCAGTTCTTC. Its translation is CASSPQTRGYNEQFF.

The J gene is TRBJ2-2, the V gene TRBV7-9; 9 bases fit TRBD1. The CDR3 has 17 amino acids. Germline V gene lookup returns CDR1 SEHNR and CDR2 FQNEAQ (reference sequence). The J segment lost 3 bases and the V segment lost 4 bases, leaving 9 bases of the junction unmatched. CDR3 amino acids: CASSSPRQGDYTGELFF. As DNA, the CDR3 is TGTGCCAGCAGCTCCCCTCGACAGGGGGACTACACCGGGGAGCTGTTTTTT.

This sequence joins TRBV6-2 or TRBV6-3 and TRBJ1-5; D may be TRBD1 (6 bases). The CDR3 spans 16 residues. Germline CDR1 reads MNHEY; CDR2 reads SVGEGT. Trimming removed 6 bases from V and 4 bases from J, with 19 bases in between. The CDR3: CASRTRGGTRNQPQHF. CDR3 nucleotide sequence: TGTGCCAGCAGGACCAGGGGAGGGACGAGGAATCAGCCCCAGCATTTT.

V usage is TRBV7-2 and J usage is TRBJ2-5; 12 bases align to TRBD2. CDR1 and CDR2 from the germline V gene are SGHTA and FQGNSA. Trimming took 5 bases from V and 5 from J; bases not matched to a gene: 9. CDR3 size: 16 residues. The CDR3 sequence is CASSLSTSGGLETQYF. Written as DNA, the CDR3 is TGTGCCAGCAGCCTATCGACTAGCGGGGGTCTGGAGACCCAGTACTTC.

This chain joins TRBV20-1 and TRBJ1-5; D is unclear. Trimming took off 6 bases at V and 6 bases at J, with 3 bases between the two ends. Looked up from germline, CDR1 is DFQATT and CDR2 is SNEGSKA (reference sequence). The CDR3 length is 9 residues. The CDR3 spells CSAGQPQHF. The CDR3 DNA follows: TGCAGTGCGGGTCAGCCCCAGCATTTT.

V is TRBV9 and J is TRBJ2-3; 10 bases match TRBD2. Germline CDR1 SGDLS, CDR2 YYNGEE. This CDR3 region has 17 residues. With 3 bases clipped from V and 2 bases from J, the junction kept 9 bases outside the gene matches. CDR3 DNA sequence: TGTGCCAGCAGCGATTCGGCTAGCGGGGGATCCACAGATACGCAGTATTTT. Its protein product is CASSDSASGGSTDTQYF.

V gene TRBV27 combines with J gene TRBJ2-1, with D unclear. Germline V gene sequence: CDR1 MNHEY, CDR2 SMNVEV (reference sequence). V gave up 8 bases and J gave up 3 bases, with 20 bases separating them. This CDR3 has 16 amino acids. This CDR3 is CASLPPGRTGYNEQFF. CDR3 nucleotides: TGTGCCAGCCTCCCCCCCGGGCGGACGGGCTACAATGAGCAGTTCTTC.

This chain links TRBV7-8 with TRBJ1-1; TRBD1 matches at 7 bases. The CDR3 contains 18 residues. Germline CDR1 and CDR2: SGHVS and FQNEAQ. J gave up 1 base and V 6 bases, and 17 bases lay outside the gene matches. The CDR3 reads CASRGIPGGAWKNTEAFF. CDR3 sequence (DNA): TGTGCCAGCAGAGGGATACCAGGGGGGGCTTGGAAGAACACTGAAGCTTTCTTT.

The chain has TRBV7-2 and TRBJ2-5; TRBD1 agrees at 8 bases. The CDR3 has 14 amino acids. Trimming took 1 base from V and 3 from J; bases not matched to a gene: 1. Per the germline V gene, CDR1 is SGHTA and CDR2 is FQGNSA. DNA of the CDR3: TGTGCCAGCAGCTTAGACAGGGGGGAAGAGACCCAGTACTTC. Its translation is CASSLDRGEETQYF.

The gene calls are TRBV20-1 and TRBJ1-5, with 7 bases aligning to TRBD1. This CDR3 has 12 amino acids. Germline CDR1 reads DFQATT; CDR2 reads SNEGSKA (reference sequence). V lost 6 bases to trimming and J lost 4 bases; unmatched junction nucleotides: 3. The CDR3 spells CSAGGGNQPQHF. DNA for the CDR3: TGCAGTGCAGGGGGCGGGAATCAGCCCCAGCATTTT.

The chain links TRBV7-3 to TRBJ1-2, with TRBD1 as a possible D gene (5 bases). This CDR3 region has 19 residues. Looked up from germline, CDR1 is SGHTA and CDR2 is FQGTGA. V was shortened by 2 bases and J by 2 bases, with 24 bases between the two germline ends. The DNA for the CDR3 is TGTGCCAGCAGCTTAGGGCCCCCGGGACGACTCCGCACCAACTATGGCTACACCTTC. It codes for CASSLGPPGRLRTNYGYTF.

This clonotype was seen only once. The CDR3 sequence is CASQTGQGYTF. DNA of the CDR3: TGTGCCAGCCAGACAGGGCAAGGCTACACCTTC. This chain connects TRBV19 to TRBJ1-2; TRBD1 matches 7 bases. Looked up from germline, CDR1 is LNHDA and CDR2 is SQIVND (reference sequence). V was pared by 9 bases and J by 8 bases, with 6 bases of the junction left unmatched. The CDR3 length is 11 residues.

The chain is built from TRBV29-1 and TRBJ2-5; TRBD2 aligns across 9 bases. CDR1 is SQVTM, CDR2 ANQGSEA, per germline. The CDR3 sequence is 15 residues long. V gave up 1 base and J gave up 4 bases; unmatched junction bases: 7. This CDR3 is CSVEGAVSGGETQYF. The CDR3 nucleotides read TGCAGCGTTGAAGGGGCGGTTAGCGGGGGAGAGACCCAGTACTTC.

This chain connects TRBV29-1 to TRBJ2-7; D may match TRBD1 or TRBD2 (6 bases each). The CDR3 totals 14 residues. The V end was cut by 2 bases, the J end by 7 bases, with 18 bases between. Looked up from germline, CDR1 is SQVTM and CDR2 is ANQGSEA. The CDR3 coding sequence is TGCAGCGTTGAAATCTGGGGGGCCGCGCGGGAGCAGTACTTC. It translates to CSVEIWGAAREQYF.

V is TRBV12-3 or TRBV12-4 and J is TRBJ1-2, with no clear D. V gave up 6 bases and J gave up 2 bases, with 16 bases separating them. The CDR3 runs 15 residues. The CDR3, as DNA: TGTGCCAGCAGCAGCACCGGGAGCCCGAACTATGGCTACACCTTC. It translates to CASSSTGSPNYGYTF.

This chain uses TRBV7-9 with TRBJ1-4; TRBD1 matches 9 bases. The CDR3 contains 15 residues. Germline-derived CDR1 and CDR2 are SEHNR and FQNEAQ (reference sequence). V gave up 5 bases and J gave up 8 bases; unmatched junction bases: 9. The CDR3 DNA reads as TGTGCCAGCAGCCCCTTGGGACAGGGAGGAGAAAAACTGTTTTTT. Amino acid sequence: CASSPLGQGGEKLFF.